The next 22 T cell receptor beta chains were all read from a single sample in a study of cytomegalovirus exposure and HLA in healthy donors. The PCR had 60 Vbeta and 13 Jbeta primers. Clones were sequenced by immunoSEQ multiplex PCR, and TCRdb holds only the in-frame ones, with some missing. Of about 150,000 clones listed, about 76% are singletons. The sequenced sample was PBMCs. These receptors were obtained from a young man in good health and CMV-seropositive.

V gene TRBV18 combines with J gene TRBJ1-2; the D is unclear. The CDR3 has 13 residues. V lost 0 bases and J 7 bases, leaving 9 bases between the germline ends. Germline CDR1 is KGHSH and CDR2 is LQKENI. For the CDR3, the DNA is TGTGCCAGCTCACCACCGGAGAACGCTGGCTACACCTTC. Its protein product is CASSPPENAGYTF.

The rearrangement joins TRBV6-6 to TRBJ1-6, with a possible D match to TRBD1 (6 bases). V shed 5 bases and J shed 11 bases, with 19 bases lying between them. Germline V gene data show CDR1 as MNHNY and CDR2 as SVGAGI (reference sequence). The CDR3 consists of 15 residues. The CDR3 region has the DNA TGTGCCAGCAGTCCGCTGACAGGTTTCGGGACACCCCTCCACTTT. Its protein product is CASSPLTGFGTPLHF.

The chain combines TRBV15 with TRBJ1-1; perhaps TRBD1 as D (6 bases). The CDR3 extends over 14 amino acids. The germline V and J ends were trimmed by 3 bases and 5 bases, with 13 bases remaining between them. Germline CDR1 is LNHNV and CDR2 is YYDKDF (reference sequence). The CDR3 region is CATSRPQGGTEAFF. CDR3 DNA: TGTGCCACCAGCAGGCCACAGGGTGGTACTGAAGCTTTCTTT. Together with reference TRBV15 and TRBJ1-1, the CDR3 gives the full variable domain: DAMVIQNPRYQVTQFGKPVTLSCSQTLNHNVMYWYQQKSSQAPKLLFHYYDKDFNNEADTPDNFQSRRPNTSFCFLDIRSPGLGDTAMYLCATSRPQGGTEAFFGQGTRLTVV.

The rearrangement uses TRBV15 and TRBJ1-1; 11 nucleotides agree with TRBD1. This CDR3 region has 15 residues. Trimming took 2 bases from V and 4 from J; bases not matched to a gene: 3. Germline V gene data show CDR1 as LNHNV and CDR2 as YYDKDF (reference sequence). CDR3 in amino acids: CATSRKGQGGTEAFF. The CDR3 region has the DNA TGTGCCACCAGCAGAAAGGGACAGGGGGGCACTGAAGCTTTCTTT.

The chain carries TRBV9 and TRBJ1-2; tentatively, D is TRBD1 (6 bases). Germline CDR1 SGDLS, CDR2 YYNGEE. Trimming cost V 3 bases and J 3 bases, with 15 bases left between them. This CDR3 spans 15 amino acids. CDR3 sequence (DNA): TGTGCCAGCAGCGCGAAAGGGGCAGGGGACTATGGCTACACCTTC. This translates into CASSAKGAGDYGYTF.

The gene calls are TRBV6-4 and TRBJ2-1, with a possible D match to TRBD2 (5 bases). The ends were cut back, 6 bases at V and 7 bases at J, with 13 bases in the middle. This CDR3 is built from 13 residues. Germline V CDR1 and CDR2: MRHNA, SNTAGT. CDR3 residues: CASRKEGANEQFF. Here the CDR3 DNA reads TGTGCCAGCAGAAAAGAGGGAGCGAATGAGCAGTTCTTC.

For the CDR3, the DNA is TGTGCCAGCAGCTCGCTAGCGGGGTCATACAATGAGCAGTTCTTC. This encodes CASSSLAGSYNEQFF. The J gene is TRBJ2-1, the V gene TRBV7-7, with 9 bases lining up with TRBD2. The CDR3 totals 15 residues. J was trimmed by 4 bases and V by 4 bases; bases with no gene match: 5. Germline CDR1 is SSHAT and CDR2 is FNYEAQ (reference sequence).

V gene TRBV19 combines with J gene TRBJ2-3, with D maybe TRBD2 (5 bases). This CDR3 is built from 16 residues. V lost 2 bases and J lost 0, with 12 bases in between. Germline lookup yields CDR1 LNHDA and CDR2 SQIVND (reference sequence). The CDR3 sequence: CASSILGGLSTDTQYF. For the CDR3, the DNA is TGTGCCAGTAGTATATTAGGCGGGCTGAGCACAGATACGCAGTATTTT.

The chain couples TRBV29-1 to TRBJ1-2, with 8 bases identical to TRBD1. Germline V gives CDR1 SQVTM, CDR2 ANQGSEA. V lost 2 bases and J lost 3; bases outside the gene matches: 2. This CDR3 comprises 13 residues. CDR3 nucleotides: TGCAGCGTTGAACGGACAGGGCACTATGGCTACACCTTC. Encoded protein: CSVERTGHYGYTF.

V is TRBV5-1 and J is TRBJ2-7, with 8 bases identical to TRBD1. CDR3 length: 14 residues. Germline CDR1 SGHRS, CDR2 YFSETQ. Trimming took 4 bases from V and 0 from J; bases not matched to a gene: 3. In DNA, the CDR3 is TGCGCCAGCAGCCAGGGACAGGACTCCTACGAGCAGTACTTC. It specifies CASSQGQDSYEQYF.

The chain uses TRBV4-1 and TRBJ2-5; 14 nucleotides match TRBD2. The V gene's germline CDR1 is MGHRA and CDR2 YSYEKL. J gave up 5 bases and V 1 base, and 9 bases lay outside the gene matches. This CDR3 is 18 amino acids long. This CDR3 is CASSQVLGTSGSGETQYF. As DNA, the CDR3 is TGCGCCAGCAGCCAAGTTCTTGGGACTAGCGGGAGCGGTGAGACCCAGTACTTC.

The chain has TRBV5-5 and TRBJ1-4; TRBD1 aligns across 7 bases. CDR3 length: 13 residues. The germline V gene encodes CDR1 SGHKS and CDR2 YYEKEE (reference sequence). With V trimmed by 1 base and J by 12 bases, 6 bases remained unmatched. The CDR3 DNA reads TGTGCCAGCAGCTTGCGAGGGGGCGAGGAACTGTTTTTT. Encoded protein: CASSLRGGEELFF. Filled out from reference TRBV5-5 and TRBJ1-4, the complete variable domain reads DAGVTQSPTHLIKTRGQQVTLRCSPISGHKSVSWYQQVLGQGPQFIFQYYEKEERGRGNFPDRFSARQFPNYSSELNVNALLLGDSALYLCASSLRGGEELFFGSGTQLSVL.

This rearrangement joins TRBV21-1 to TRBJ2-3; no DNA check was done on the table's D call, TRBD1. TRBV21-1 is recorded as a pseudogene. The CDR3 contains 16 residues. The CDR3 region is CASSKAPGPSTDTQYF. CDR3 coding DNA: TGTGCCAGCAGCAAAGCTCCAGGGCCAAGCACAGATACGCAGTATTTT.

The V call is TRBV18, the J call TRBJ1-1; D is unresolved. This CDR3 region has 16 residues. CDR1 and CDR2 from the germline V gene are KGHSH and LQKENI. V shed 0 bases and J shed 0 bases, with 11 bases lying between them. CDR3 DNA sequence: TGTGCCAGCTCACCACCGTACGGGTCTATGAACACTGAAGCTTTCTTT. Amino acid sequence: CASSPPYGSMNTEAFF.

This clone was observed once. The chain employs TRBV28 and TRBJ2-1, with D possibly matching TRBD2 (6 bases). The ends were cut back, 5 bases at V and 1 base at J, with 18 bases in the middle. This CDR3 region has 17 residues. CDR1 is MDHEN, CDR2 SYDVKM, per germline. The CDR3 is CASSPLGGGPSYNEQFF. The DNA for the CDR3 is TGTGCCAGCAGTCCCCTTGGGGGAGGCCCGTCCTACAATGAGCAGTTCTTC.

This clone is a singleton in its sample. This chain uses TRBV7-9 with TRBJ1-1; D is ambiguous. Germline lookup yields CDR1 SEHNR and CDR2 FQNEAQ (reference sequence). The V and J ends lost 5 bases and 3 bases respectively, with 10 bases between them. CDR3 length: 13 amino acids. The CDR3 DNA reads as TGTGCCAGCAGCCACCGAGGAGACACTGAAGCTTTCTTT. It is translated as CASSHRGDTEAFF.

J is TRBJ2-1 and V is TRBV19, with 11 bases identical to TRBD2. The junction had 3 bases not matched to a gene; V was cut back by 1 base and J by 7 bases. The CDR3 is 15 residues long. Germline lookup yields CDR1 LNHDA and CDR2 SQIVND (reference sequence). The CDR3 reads CASSIVAGGHNEQFF. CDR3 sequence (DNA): TGTGCCAGTAGTATAGTAGCGGGGGGGCATAATGAGCAGTTCTTC.

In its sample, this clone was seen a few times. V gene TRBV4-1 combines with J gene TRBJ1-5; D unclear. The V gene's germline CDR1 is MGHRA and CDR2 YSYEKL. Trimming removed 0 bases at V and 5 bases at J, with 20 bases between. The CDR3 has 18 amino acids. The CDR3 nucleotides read TGCGCCAGCAGCCAAGATAAGTATGGCGGGCCGAGGGATCAGCCCCAGCATTTT. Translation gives CASSQDKYGGPRDQPQHF.

The CDR3 bases are TGTGCCAGCAGTTTATCCGCCTACAATGAGCAGTTCTTC. Translated: CASSLSAYNEQFF. The chain carries TRBV27 and TRBJ2-1; D gene unclear. The CDR3 consists of 13 residues. Germline values: CDR1 MNHEY, CDR2 SMNVEV (reference sequence). V lost 0 bases and J 2 bases, leaving 2 bases between the germline ends.

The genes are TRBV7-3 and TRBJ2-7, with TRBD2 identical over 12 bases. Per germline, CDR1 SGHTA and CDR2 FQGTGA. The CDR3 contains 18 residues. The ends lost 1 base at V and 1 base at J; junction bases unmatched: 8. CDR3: CASSLRATSGRRSYEQYF. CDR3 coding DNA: TGTGCCAGCAGCTTAAGGGCGACTAGCGGGAGACGGTCCTACGAGCAGTACTTC.

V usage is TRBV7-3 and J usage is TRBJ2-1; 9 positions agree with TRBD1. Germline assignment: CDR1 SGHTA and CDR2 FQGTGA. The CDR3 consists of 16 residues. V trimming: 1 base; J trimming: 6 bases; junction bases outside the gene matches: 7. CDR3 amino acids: CASSLSGTGWGNEQFF. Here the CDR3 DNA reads TGTGCCAGCAGCTTAAGCGGGACAGGGTGGGGCAATGAGCAGTTCTTC.

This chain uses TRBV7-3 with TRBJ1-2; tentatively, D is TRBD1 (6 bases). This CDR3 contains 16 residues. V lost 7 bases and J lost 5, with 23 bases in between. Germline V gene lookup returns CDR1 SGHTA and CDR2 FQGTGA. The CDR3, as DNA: TGTGCCAGCACCAACACGGTAAGAGGGGGGGCGTATGGCTACACCTTC. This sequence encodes CASTNTVRGGAYGYTF.